A single sample is the source of the 21 T cell receptor beta chains below, sequenced in a study of prognosis after radiotherapy for stage I lung cancer. Genomic DNA was subjected to two-round multiplex PCR for amplification of TCR beta CDR3. The first round of PCR was done with primers that matched each TRBV and TRBJ gene. TCRdb re-called the multiplex PCR reads through MiXCR, storing one row per CDR3 protein. The sample holds about 59,000 distinct CDR3 sequences, around 27% seen once. The input for sequencing was PBMCs, taken before or after stereotactic body radiation therapy (not recorded which). Every receptor here comes from a donor aged 50 or older with non-small cell lung cancer.

Concerning this clonotype itself: The junction and the germline gene differ at one end; a read error may be behind it. The chain employs TRBV7-2 and TRBJ1-2; tentatively, D is TRBD1 (5 bases). The CDR3 length is 15 residues. Germline CDR1 reads SGHTA; CDR2 reads FQGNSA. DNA for the CDR3: TGTGCCAGCAGCTTAGAGGGGTCTTCTCCGGTCGGCTACGCCTTC. Translated: CASSLEGSSPVGYAF.

Comment on this clonotype: A single base separates this from a much larger clone, so it may be a read error. The V gene is TRBV11-2, the J gene TRBJ1-5; D is uncertain. This CDR3 spans 13 amino acids. Germline CDR1 SGHAT, CDR2 FQNNGV. This CDR3 is CASSLSLDHPQHF. The CDR3, as DNA: TGTGCCAGCAGCTTAAGTCTGGATCATCCCCAGCATTTT.

There are many counts of this clonotype. The rearrangement joins TRBV5-1 to TRBJ2-4, with no clear D. The CDR3 covers 14 residues. With 2 bases removed from V and 6 bases from J, the gap between germline ends came to 12 bases. Per germline, CDR1 SGHRS and CDR2 YFSETQ. The chain's CDR3 is CASSLEDPLNIQYF. For the CDR3, the DNA is TGCGCCAGCAGCTTAGAGGACCCCTTAAACATTCAGTACTTC.

This clonotype came up many times. The CDR3 here is CATSGLFTDTQYF. The CDR3 nucleotides are TGTGCCACCTCGGGACTCTTCACAGATACGCAGTATTTT. The rearrangement uses TRBV2 and TRBJ2-3, with D possibly TRBD2 on 6 matching bases. CDR1 is SNHLY, CDR2 FYNNEI, per germline. V was pared by 10 bases and J by 2 bases, with 13 bases between. This CDR3 region has 13 residues.

About this clonotype itself: One end of the junction does not line up with germline, which may come from a read error. The V gene is TRBV27, the J gene TRBJ2-7; D might be TRBD1 or TRBD2, each matching 5 bases. The CDR3 is 13 amino acids. Germline V gene lookup returns CDR1 MNHEY and CDR2 SMNVEV (reference sequence). The CDR3 is CASSLQRDAEQYF. DNA for the CDR3: TGTGCCAGTAGTTTACAGAGGGACGCCGAGCAGTACTTC.

The sample holds many counts of this clonotype. The chain combines TRBV20-1 with TRBJ2-3; 9 bases fit TRBD2. After removal of 5 bases from V and 7 bases from J, the junction contained 7 bases not matched to a gene. Germline V gene lookup returns CDR1 DFQATT and CDR2 SNEGSKA (reference sequence). This CDR3 comprises 13 residues. CDR3 bases: TGCAGTGCTCCAGCGGGGGGAGCGAATACGCAGTATTTT. Amino acid sequence: CSAPAGGANTQYF.

This clonotype was observed many times. The chain uses TRBV2 and TRBJ2-7, with 7 bases lining up with TRBD1. The CDR3 sequence is 12 residues long. Germline CDR1 reads SNHLY; CDR2 reads FYNNEI. V shed 5 bases and J 4 bases; nucleotides not matched to a gene: 2. Here the CDR3 DNA reads TGTGCCAGCAGTTTGGACAGGTACGAGCAGTACTTC. As protein: CASSLDRYEQYF.

At least ten counts were recorded for this clonotype. V usage is TRBV6-5 and J usage is TRBJ1-5; weak D call: TRBD1 (6 bases). The CDR3 spans 15 residues. The ends were cut back, 5 bases at V and 2 bases at J, with 13 bases in the middle. Germline V gives CDR1 MNHEY, CDR2 SVGAGI. CDR3 region: CASSPHQGRNQPQHF. The CDR3, as DNA: TGTGCCAGCAGTCCTCACCAGGGGCGCAATCAGCCCCAGCATTTT.

This clonotype has only a few counts. V usage is TRBV7-9 and J usage is TRBJ2-7; tentative D call: TRBD2 (7 bases). Between the trimmed V and J ends, which lost 0 bases and 2 bases, there was a span of 14 bases. In germline, CDR1 is SEHNR, CDR2 FQNEAQ (reference sequence). The CDR3 extends over 16 amino acids. DNA for the CDR3: TGTGCCAGCAGCTTAGCGGGGGGGACACAAACCTACGAGCAGTACTTC. This codes for CASSLAGGTQTYEQYF. Full variable domain (missing parts from reference TRBV7-9 and TRBJ2-7): DTGVSQNPRHKITKRGQNVTFRCDPISEHNRLYWYRQTLGQGPEFLTYFQNEAQLEKSRLLSDRFSAERPKGSFSTLEIQRTEQGDSAMYLCASSLAGGTQTYEQYFGPGTRLTVT.

This clonotype has ten or more counts. The J gene is TRBJ2-1, the V gene TRBV7-8; 11 bases agree with TRBD1. Germline V gives CDR1 SGHVS, CDR2 FQNEAQ. Trimming at V came to 5 bases and at J to 9 bases, leaving 6 bases not matched to a gene. CDR3 length equals 14 residues. CDR3 coding DNA: TGTGCCAGCAGCACAGGGACAGGGGGGGGTGAGCAGTTCTTC. The encoded protein is CASSTGTGGGEQFF.

Ten or more counts support this clonotype. The V and J genes are TRBV19 and TRBJ1-2; a possible D gene is TRBD1 (5 bases). Looked up from germline, CDR1 is LNHDA and CDR2 is SQIVND (reference sequence). V shed 5 bases and J shed 2 bases, with 12 bases lying between them. The CDR3 sequence is 14 residues long. In DNA, the CDR3 is TGTGCCAGTAGTTCCAGGGTAGTAAACTATGGCTACACCTTC. It translates to CASSSRVVNYGYTF.

At least ten counts were recorded for this clonotype. The chain uses TRBV19 and TRBJ1-1; D gene unclear. CDR1 LNHDA and CDR2 SQIVND come from the germline V gene (reference sequence). The CDR3 sequence is 13 residues long. V lost 6 bases and J 0 bases, leaving 8 bases between the germline ends. The CDR3, as DNA: TGTGCCAGTAGATCGAGGGTGAACACTGAAGCTTTCTTT. Protein: CASRSRVNTEAFF. Using reference TRBV19 and TRBJ1-1 for the parts outside the CDR3, the full variable domain is DGGITQSPKYLFRKEGQNVTLSCEQNLNHDAMYWYRQDPGQGLRLIYYSQIVNDFQKGDIAEGYSVSREKKESFPLTVTSAQKNPTAFYLCASRSRVNTEAFFGQGTRLTVV.

The V call is TRBV28, the J call TRBJ1-5; weak D call: TRBD1 (5 bases). Germline V gives CDR1 MDHEN, CDR2 SYDVKM. V lost 0 bases, J lost 12 bases, and 18 bases lay in between. The length of the CDR3 is 15 residues. The CDR3 coding sequence is TGTGCCAGCAGTTTATGGAACAGGTACAATCAGAACCAGCATTTT. It codes for CASSLWNRYNQNQHF.

In regard to this clonotype: A much larger clone sits a single nucleotide away, making a read error possible. The V call is TRBV7-9, the J call TRBJ1-4, with a possible D match to TRBD1 (5 bases). The germline CDR1 and CDR2 sequences are SEHNR and FQNEAQ (reference sequence). V was pared by 1 base and J by 7 bases, with 13 bases between. The CDR3 extends over 15 amino acids. The CDR3 coding sequence is TGTGCCAGCAGCTTAGGTTCAGGGAGCGGTGAAAAACTGTTTTTT. This encodes CASSLGSGSGEKLFF.

This clonotype was seen just once. Only one base separates this from a far larger clonotype, so it likely reflects a read error. The rearrangement joins TRBV7-9 to TRBJ2-7, with TRBD2 as a possible D gene (5 bases). Germline values: CDR1 SEHNR, CDR2 FQNEAQ (reference sequence). The CDR3 spans 15 residues. The DNA of the CDR3 is TGTGCCAGCAGCCCGAGGGCACAGTTGTCCTACGAGAAGTACTTC. Its protein product is CASSPRAQLSYEKYF.

This clonotype rates as medium-sized. The chain joins TRBV6-1 to TRBJ1-6; possible D gene TRBD1, 5 bases. Germline V CDR1 and CDR2: MNHNS, SASEGT. This CDR3 is built from 14 residues. Trimming shortened V by 7 bases and J by 10 bases, and 17 bases separated the two germline ends. In DNA, the CDR3 is TGTGCCAGCAAGAGACTGGGGGGAAGGTCACCCCTCCACTTT. This gives the protein CASKRLGGRSPLHF.

In its sample, this clonotype was seen many times. The chain joins TRBV4-1 to TRBJ1-6; D is perhaps TRBD1 (6 bases). Trimming removed 4 bases at V and 7 bases at J, with 14 bases between. This CDR3 spans 15 amino acids. Germline values: CDR1 MGHRA, CDR2 YSYEKL. The CDR3 sequence is CASSRGGTPNSPLHF. As DNA, the CDR3 is TGCGCCAGCAGCCGAGGGGGGACTCCAAATTCACCCCTCCACTTT.

This clonotype showed up many times. The chain joins TRBV11-2 to TRBJ2-1; the match to TRBD2 covers 14 bases. CDR3 length equals 16 residues. CDR1 and CDR2 (germline): SGHAT, FQNNGV. Germline trimming cut 5 bases from V and 4 bases from J; bases unmatched to any gene: 4. This chain's CDR3 is CASSPRLAGGYNEQFF. The CDR3 DNA reads TGTGCCAGCAGCCCCCGACTAGCGGGGGGGTACAATGAGCAGTTCTTC.

This clonotype was seen many times. The chain uses TRBV12-3 or TRBV12-4 and TRBJ1-5; D gene uncertain. V gave up 3 bases and J gave up 6 bases, with 12 bases separating them. CDR3 size: 14 residues. CDR3 sequence: CASSFSGVGQPQHF. The CDR3 nucleotides are TGTGCCAGCAGTTTTAGTGGAGTTGGTCAGCCCCAGCATTTT.

This clonotype was seen many times. The gene calls are TRBV20-1 and TRBJ2-1; either TRBD1 or TRBD2 may fit D (5 bases each). The CDR3 spans 15 residues. Germline V gene sequence: CDR1 DFQATT, CDR2 SNEGSKA (reference sequence). V lost 3 bases to trimming and J lost 6 bases, with 18 bases between them. CDR3 region: CSARSGTQVTNEQFF. CDR3 nucleotides: TGCAGTGCTAGGTCCGGGACGCAGGTAACCAATGAGCAGTTCTTC.

As to this clonotype: With only one base between it and a far larger clone, this is likely a read error. The gene calls are TRBV6-8 and TRBJ2-1; the match to TRBD2 covers 7 bases. Germline V gene lookup returns CDR1 MNHGY and CDR2 SAAAGT. J gave up 7 bases and V 6 bases, and 12 bases lay outside the gene matches. This CDR3 is built from 15 residues. CDR3 sequence (DNA): TGTGCCAGCAGCCGTAGGGTGTGGGGAGGGAATGAGCAGTTCTTC. It yields the protein CASSRRVWGGNEQFF.